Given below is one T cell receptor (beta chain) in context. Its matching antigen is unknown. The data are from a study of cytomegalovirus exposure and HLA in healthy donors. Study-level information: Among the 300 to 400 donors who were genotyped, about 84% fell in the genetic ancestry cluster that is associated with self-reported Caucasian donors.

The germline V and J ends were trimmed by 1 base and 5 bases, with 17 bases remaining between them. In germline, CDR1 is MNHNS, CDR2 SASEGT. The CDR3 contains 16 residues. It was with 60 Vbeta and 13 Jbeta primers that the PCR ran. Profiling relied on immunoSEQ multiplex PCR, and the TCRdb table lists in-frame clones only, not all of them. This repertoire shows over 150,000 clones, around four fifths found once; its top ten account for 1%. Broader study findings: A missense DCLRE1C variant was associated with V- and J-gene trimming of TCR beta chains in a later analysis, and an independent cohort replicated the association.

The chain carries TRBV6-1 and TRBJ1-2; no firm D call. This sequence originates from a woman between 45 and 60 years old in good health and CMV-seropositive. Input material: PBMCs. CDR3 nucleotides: TGTGCCAGCAGTGAAGTTAGGTCGGGCGCGGGTTATGGCTACACCTTC. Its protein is CASSEVRSGAGYGYTF.